This note documents a single T cell receptor beta chain sequence. This record comes from a study of blood T cell repertoires in COVID-19. Across the study: COVID-19 samples collected from the United States, Italy and Spain covered acute and convalescent phases. T cells, B-cell-depleted T cells, or PBMCs provided the cDNA or gDNA that served as material.

Sequenced by immunoSEQ multiplex PCR; TCRdb stores in-frame clones only, minus some. The sample shows approximately 100,000 clones, approximately 85% of them seen only once. This CDR3 spans 16 amino acids. V dropped 1 base and J dropped 6 bases, with 15 bases sitting between them. CDR1 is LGHNA and CDR2 is YSLEER in the germline V gene. The sequence came from a human donor in a cohort sampled during active COVID-19. The chain links TRBV4-3 to TRBJ2-2, with D possibly matching TRBD1 (5 bases). Sequenced sample: peripheral blood. CDR3 loop: CASSQGFDSWAGELFF. The DNA for the CDR3 is TGCGCCAGCAGCCAAGGTTTTGACAGTTGGGCCGGGGAGCTGTTTTTT.